This T cell receptor (beta chain) was found in a study of blood T cell repertoires in COVID-19. At the level of the study: Acute and convalescent COVID-19 specimens originated in the United States, Italy and Spain. From T cells, B-cell-depleted T cells, or PBMCs came the material, which was cDNA or gDNA.

Per the study methods: The authors estimated nucleated cell counts from reference gene primer amplification. Method: immunoSEQ multiplex PCR; TCRdb's copy keeps in-frame clones and lacks some. V and J calls and clone size are those listed in that table; D and trimming were worked out from the DNA. The data contain about 90,000 clones, 76% of them seen just once; the ten biggest clones take up over 6.5%. This clone was picked up a small number of times. Germline V gives CDR1 SQVTM, CDR2 ANQGSEA. The length of the CDR3 is 14 residues. With 1 base removed from V and 2 bases from J, the gap between germline ends came to 9 bases.

The sequenced material came from peripheral blood. The TCR sequence derives from a man between 65 and 85 years old with acute or convalescent COVID-19. This sequence joins TRBV29-1 and TRBJ1-5, with D possibly being TRBD1 (5 bases). CDR3 amino acids: CSVEVGEGNQPQHF. CDR3 bases: TGCAGCGTTGAAGTGGGGGAGGGCAATCAGCCCCAGCATTTT.